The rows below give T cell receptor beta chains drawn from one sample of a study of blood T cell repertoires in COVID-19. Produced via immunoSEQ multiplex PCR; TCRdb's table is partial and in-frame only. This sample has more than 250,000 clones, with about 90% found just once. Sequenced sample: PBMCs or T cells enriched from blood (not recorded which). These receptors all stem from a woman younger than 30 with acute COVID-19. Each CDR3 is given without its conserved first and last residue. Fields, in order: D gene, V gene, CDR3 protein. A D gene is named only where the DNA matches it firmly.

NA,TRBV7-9,ASSPSGRGPGNTIY
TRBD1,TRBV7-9,ASSSDRGGGEKLF
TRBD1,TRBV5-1,ASSLAAQGATGELF
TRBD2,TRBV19,ASRRGKASTDTQY
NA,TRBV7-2,ASGGFKGPQH
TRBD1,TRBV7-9,ASSPPAGTDKGADTQY
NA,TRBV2,ASSDLGEQETQY
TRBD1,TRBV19,ASRDPGQGTYEQY
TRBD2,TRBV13,ASSLSSGTPYEQY
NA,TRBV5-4,ASSLDRANYGYT
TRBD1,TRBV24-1,ATSSGQNSYEQY
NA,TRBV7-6,ASSSSLSTDTQY
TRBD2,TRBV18,ASSPAGVYNEQF
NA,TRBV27,ASSSVQTNYGYT
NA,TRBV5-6,ASSLATGTTNEKLF
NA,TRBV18,ASSPIRGTEAF
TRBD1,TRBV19,ASSIGRQGNGYT
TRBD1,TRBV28,ASSPGDRNYGYT
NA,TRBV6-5,ASSYPRGGGTGELF
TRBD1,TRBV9,ASSREQGINTEAF
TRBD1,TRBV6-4,ASSQGASTGELF
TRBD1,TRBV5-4,ASSPGTGYYT
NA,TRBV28,ATHGSLRSYEQY
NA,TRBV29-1,SVRRRLALLHEQF
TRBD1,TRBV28,ASSYTGQGIANEKLF
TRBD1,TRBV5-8,ATNPGQKYNEQF
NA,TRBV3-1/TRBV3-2,ASSRGWAAEAF
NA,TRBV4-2,ASSQVETGRNEQF
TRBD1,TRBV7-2,ASSLIGGFADTDTQY
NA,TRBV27,ASRLYSNQPQH
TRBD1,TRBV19,ASSRTGVGNTIY
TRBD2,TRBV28,ASSFLAGTEQF
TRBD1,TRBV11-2,ASSFADRDYEQY
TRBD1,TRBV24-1,ATSDLDRASDTQY
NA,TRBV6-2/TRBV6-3,ASSATGTNLRAGYT
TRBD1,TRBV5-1,ASSPGTGPYEQY
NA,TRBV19,ASSIIRSNEQF
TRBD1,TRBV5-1,ASSFRRSIGQVSYEQY
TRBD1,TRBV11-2,ASSQIFGTGLETQY
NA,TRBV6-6,ASRDRIRGPYEQY
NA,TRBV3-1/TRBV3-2,ASSQGPTGFSYEQY
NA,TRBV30,AWSVSGFNQPQH
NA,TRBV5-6,ASSTQGVGEAF
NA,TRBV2,ASAWTETNEKLF
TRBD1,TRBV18,ASSPSQGRKGEQY
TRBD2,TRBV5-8,ASSGLAGAGNEQF
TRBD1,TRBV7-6,ASSPTYGTAIYGYT
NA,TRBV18,ASSPAVINTGELF
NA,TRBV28,ASSLWERGIGPYEQY
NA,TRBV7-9,ASSSRTAGHTEAF
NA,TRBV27,ASSLYEQNLNEQF
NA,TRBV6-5,ASSYQNLGAHTQY
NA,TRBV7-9,ASSREDTRQY
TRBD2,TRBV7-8,ASSVLAGFHSYNEQF
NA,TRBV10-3,AISPGGLGTDTQY